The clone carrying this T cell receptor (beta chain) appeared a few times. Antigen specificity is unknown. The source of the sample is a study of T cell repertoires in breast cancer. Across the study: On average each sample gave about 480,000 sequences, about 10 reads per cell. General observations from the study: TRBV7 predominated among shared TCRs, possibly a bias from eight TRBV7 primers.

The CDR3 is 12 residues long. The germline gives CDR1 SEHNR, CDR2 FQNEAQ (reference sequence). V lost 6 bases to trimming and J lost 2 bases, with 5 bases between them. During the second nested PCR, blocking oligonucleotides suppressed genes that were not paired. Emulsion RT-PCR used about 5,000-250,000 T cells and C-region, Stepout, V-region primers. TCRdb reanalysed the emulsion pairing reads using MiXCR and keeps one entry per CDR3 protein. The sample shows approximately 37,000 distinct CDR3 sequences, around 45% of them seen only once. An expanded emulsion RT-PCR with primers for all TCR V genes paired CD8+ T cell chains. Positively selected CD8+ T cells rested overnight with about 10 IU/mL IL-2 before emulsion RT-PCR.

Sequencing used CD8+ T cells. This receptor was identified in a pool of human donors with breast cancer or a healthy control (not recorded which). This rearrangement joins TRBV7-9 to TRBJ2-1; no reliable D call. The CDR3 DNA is TGTGCCAGCAGGAACCCCTACAATGAGCAGTTCTTC. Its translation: CASRNPYNEQFF.